These 26 T cell receptor beta chains were all obtained from the same sample, sequenced in a study of CD8+ T cells in alopecia areata. The sample's treatment: oral pan-JAK inhibitor, 5-10 mg twice daily. Reverse transcription of extracted RNA yielded cDNA, which provided the sequencing template. Profiling relied on immunoSEQ multiplex PCR, and the TCRdb table lists in-frame clones only, not all of them. The table shows approximately 160,000 clones, with roughly 60% occurring only once. Specimen: CD4+ T cells sorted from blood, collected at week 24, from a patient treated with tofacitinib. Receptors were obtained from a human donor with alopecia areata.

V usage is TRBV29-1 and J usage is TRBJ1-1, with D possibly being TRBD1 (5 bases). This CDR3 comprises 13 residues. Germline V CDR1 and CDR2: SQVTM, ANQGSEA. Trimming stripped 6 bases from V and 7 bases from J, with 18 bases between. CDR3 amino acids: CSVIPGTRGEAFF. Written as DNA, the CDR3 is TGCAGCGTCATTCCCGGGACTCGGGGTGAAGCTTTCTTT.

CDR3 sequence (DNA): TGCAGCGTTGGACAGGATAACAAAAACATTCAGTACTTC. Translating gives CSVGQDNKNIQYF. The genes are TRBV29-1 and TRBJ2-4; perhaps TRBD1 as D (6 bases). Germline V CDR1 and CDR2: SQVTM, ANQGSEA. The CDR3 is 13 residues long. The V end lost 4 bases, the J end lost 3 bases, and 10 bases lay between the germline ends.

The chain uses TRBV7-9 and TRBJ2-2; 9 positions agree with TRBD1. J lost 4 bases, V lost 5 bases, and 8 bases had no gene match. Germline V gene lookup returns CDR1 SEHNR and CDR2 FQNEAQ (reference sequence). The CDR3 runs 16 residues. The CDR3 DNA follows: TGTGCCAGCAGCGAGACCGGGACAGGGAGCACCGGGGAGCTGTTTTTT. This translates into CASSETGTGSTGELFF.

The chain recombines TRBV6-6 with TRBJ2-7, with D perhaps matching TRBD2 (6 bases). The germline CDR1 and CDR2 sequences are MNHNY and SVGAGI (reference sequence). V gave up 8 bases and J gave up 6 bases, with 23 bases separating them. The CDR3 consists of 15 residues. The CDR3 is CASAMAGGVSTEQYF. The CDR3 DNA follows: TGTGCCAGCGCCATGGCCGGGGGAGTTTCGACCGAGCAGTACTTC.

This clone showed up just once. This chain uses TRBV30 with TRBJ2-1; TRBD1 might be the D (6 bases). CDR1 and CDR2 (germline): GTSNPN, SVGIG (reference sequence). This CDR3 contains 15 residues. V shed 3 bases and J shed 2 bases, with 14 bases lying between them. As DNA, the CDR3 is TGTGCCTGGAGCTCTCACAGGGATACCTACAATGAGCAGTTCTTC. Protein: CAWSSHRDTYNEQFF.

This rearrangement joins TRBV11-1 to TRBJ2-3; the match to TRBD2 covers 11 bases. Germline V gene lookup returns CDR1 SGHAT and CDR2 FQDESV (reference sequence). V lost 5 bases, J lost 2 bases, and 9 bases stayed unmatched. The CDR3 has 17 residues. In DNA, the CDR3 is TGTGCCAGCAGCCGGCGGCCTAGCGGGGGGACCACAGATACGCAGTATTTT. Translation gives CASSRRPSGGTTDTQYF.

This clone was counted between two and nine times. The rearrangement links TRBV5-6 to TRBJ2-7; no clear D gene. Trimming shortened V by 4 bases and J by 6 bases, and 8 bases separated the two germline ends. The germline CDR1 and CDR2 sequences are SGHDT and YYEEEE. The CDR3 runs 11 residues. The CDR3: CASSRLGEQYF. The DNA of the CDR3 is TGTGCCAGCAGCCGCCTGGGCGAGCAGTACTTC.

This sequence joins TRBV9 and TRBJ1-1, with D hard to call. Germline lookup yields CDR1 SGDLS and CDR2 YYNGEE. V was clipped by 4 bases and J by 3 bases, with 19 bases between them. This CDR3 region has 16 residues. The CDR3 loop is CASSPNAPNAHTEAFF. CDR3 DNA: TGTGCCAGCAGCCCAAACGCCCCCAACGCCCACACTGAAGCTTTCTTT.

This sequence joins TRBV30 and TRBJ1-5, with 7 bases identical to TRBD1. The CDR3 is 14 residues long. CDR1 GTSNPN and CDR2 SVGIG come from the germline V gene (reference sequence). V trimming: 3 bases; J trimming: 2 bases; junction bases outside the gene matches: 4. The CDR3 sequence is CAWSAGQGNQPQHF. The DNA for the CDR3 is TGTGCCTGGAGCGCCGGACAGGGCAATCAGCCCCAGCATTTT.

The rearrangement links TRBV23-1 to TRBJ1-5, with no clear D. TRBV23-1 is sorted into the ORF group, with uncertain function. The ends were cut back, 6 bases at V and 9 bases at J, with 12 bases in the middle. The CDR3 contains 12 residues. DNA of the CDR3: TGCGCCAGCAGCAGGACTGACGGGCCCCAGCATTTT. Protein: CASSRTDGPQHF.

The CDR3 sequence: CASSQVAANSNQPQHF. The CDR3 nucleotides read TGTGCCAGCAGCCAAGTGGCGGCGAATAGCAATCAGCCCCAGCATTTT. The rearrangement uses TRBV4-2 and TRBJ1-5, with D unresolved. The germline gives CDR1 LGHNA, CDR2 YNFKEQ. The CDR3 spans 16 residues. V shed 1 base and J shed 0 bases, with 10 bases lying between them.

This clone was seen only once. This chain uses TRBV29-1 with TRBJ2-7, with D perhaps matching TRBD1 or TRBD2 (5 bases each). The germline gives CDR1 SQVTM, CDR2 ANQGSEA. This CDR3 is 11 amino acids long. V shed 6 bases and J shed 6 bases, with 12 bases lying between them. The CDR3 spells CSVIGAREQYF. Written as DNA, the CDR3 is TGCAGCGTCATCGGGGCTCGCGAGCAGTACTTC.

The rearrangement joins TRBV14 to TRBJ1-1; TRBD1 aligns across 8 bases. V shed 3 bases, J shed 2 bases, and the junction held 8 bases outside the gene matches. Germline values: CDR1 SGHDN, CDR2 FVKESK. This CDR3 has 16 residues. In DNA form, the CDR3 reads TGTGCCAGCAGCCACGCTTCCGGGACAGGTAACACTGAAGCTTTCTTT. Translating gives CASSHASGTGNTEAFF.

This clone was observed a handful of times. V is TRBV7-7 and J is TRBJ2-3; D uncertain. Germline loops: CDR1 SSHAT, CDR2 FNYEAQ (reference sequence). V was cut by 0 bases and J by 14 bases, with 15 bases left in between. This CDR3 spans 13 amino acids. The CDR3 region is CASSLASEAPRYF. As DNA, the CDR3 is TGTGCCAGCAGCTTAGCTTCGGAAGCCCCACGGTATTTT. Drawing the rest from reference TRBV7-7 and TRBJ2-3, the complete variable domain is GAGVSQSPRYKVTKRGQDVTLRCDPISSHATLYWYQQALGQGPEFLTYFNYEAQPDKSGLPSDRFSAERPEGSISTLTIQRTEQRDSAMYRCASSLASEAPRYFGPGTRLTVL.

In DNA, the CDR3 is TGTGCCAGCAGCACCGGACAGGGCTATGGCTACACCTTC. It encodes CASSTGQGYGYTF. J is TRBJ1-2 and V is TRBV7-2, with TRBD1 identical over 8 bases. The germline gives CDR1 SGHTA, CDR2 FQGNSA. The CDR3 runs 13 residues. With V trimmed by 5 bases and J by 4 bases, 3 bases remained unmatched.

The chain combines TRBV15 with TRBJ1-4; D unclear. The CDR3 length is 13 residues. The V gene lost 1 base and the J gene lost 5 bases, with 5 bases spanning the gap. Germline lookup yields CDR1 LNHNV and CDR2 YYDKDF (reference sequence). The CDR3 DNA follows: TGTGCCACCAGCAGAGGAGGGAATGAAAAACTGTTTTTT. This encodes CATSRGGNEKLFF.

J is TRBJ1-2 and V is TRBV29-1, with D possibly matching TRBD1 (5 bases). Germline loops: CDR1 SQVTM, CDR2 ANQGSEA. Deletions cut 5 bases from V and 8 bases from J, with 12 bases between. The CDR3 consists of 11 residues. In nucleotides, the CDR3 is TGCAGCGTTCTGGGGCTCGGGGGCTACACCTTC. Residues: CSVLGLGGYTF.

The chain employs TRBV6-5 and TRBJ1-6; the D gene is possibly TRBD1 (6 bases). V was cut by 2 bases and J by 9 bases, with 14 bases left in between. CDR3 length: 15 residues. The germline V gene encodes CDR1 MNHEY and CDR2 SVGAGI. The CDR3 is CASSYGTRVSSPLHF. The DNA for the CDR3 is TGTGCCAGCAGTTACGGGACACGGGTCAGTTCACCCCTCCACTTT.

This clone was recorded a few times. The gene calls are TRBV29-1 and TRBJ1-2; D is perhaps TRBD1 (6 bases). Germline V gene lookup returns CDR1 SQVTM and CDR2 ANQGSEA. V lost 6 bases and J 8 bases, leaving 13 bases between the germline ends. This CDR3 has 11 residues. The CDR3 DNA reads as TGCAGCGTGTCACAGGGTGAAGGCTACACCTTC. Protein: CSVSQGEGYTF.

The chain uses TRBV29-1 and TRBJ2-7; TRBD2 matches at 14 bases. The CDR3 consists of 15 residues. The V and J ends lost 4 bases and 6 bases, in that order; junction bases with no gene match: 8. The germline gives CDR1 SQVTM, CDR2 ANQGSEA. For the CDR3, the DNA is TGCAGCGTTGGGACTAGCGGGGGGCCCGCGGCCGAGCAGTACTTC. It is translated as CSVGTSGGPAAEQYF.

This clone has only one observation. V is TRBV25-1 and J is TRBJ2-3; D is possibly TRBD1 (6 bases). CDR1 and CDR2 from the germline V gene are MGHDK and SYGVNS. CDR3 length: 15 amino acids. Between the trimmed V and J ends, which lost 6 bases and 3 bases, there was a span of 16 bases. DNA of the CDR3: TGTGCCAGCAGCCGACACAGGGATCGGACAGATACGCAGTATTTT. Its protein is CASSRHRDRTDTQYF. The full variable domain, with the rest looked up from reference TRBV25-1 and TRBJ2-3, is EADIYQTPRYLVIGTGKKITLECSQTMGHDKMYWYQQDPGMELHLIHYSYGVNSTEKGDLSSESTVSRIRTEHFPLTLESARPSHTSQYLCASSRHRDRTDTQYFGPGTRLTVL.

This chain uses TRBV29-1 with TRBJ2-5; 9 nucleotides line up with TRBD2. V shed 6 bases, J shed 4 bases, and the junction held 6 bases outside the gene matches. The CDR3 has 13 amino acids. Germline-derived CDR1 and CDR2 are SQVTM and ANQGSEA. This CDR3 reads CSVRRGGIETQYF. CDR3 coding DNA: TGCAGCGTCCGGCGGGGGGGCATAGAGACCCAGTACTTC.

This rearrangement joins TRBV2 to TRBJ1-2; D is unresolved. Trimming cost V 5 bases and J 0 bases, with 13 bases left between them. Per germline, CDR1 SNHLY and CDR2 FYNNEI. This CDR3 region has 15 residues. Here the CDR3 DNA reads TGTGCCAGCAGTCCGACGGGGTTATCTAACTATGGCTACACCTTC. Its protein product is CASSPTGLSNYGYTF. The full variable domain, completed using reference TRBV2 and TRBJ1-2, is EPEVTQTPSHQVTQMGQEVILRCVPISNHLYFYWYRQILGQKVEFLVSFYNNEISEKSEIFDDQFSVERPDGSNFTLKIRSTKLEDSAMYFCASSPTGLSNYGYTFGSGTRLTVV.

This clone has just a few counts. The V call is TRBV5-1, the J call TRBJ1-5; perhaps TRBD1 as D (6 bases). The germline V gene encodes CDR1 SGHRS and CDR2 YFSETQ. V shed 4 bases and J shed 6 bases, with 11 bases lying between them. The length of the CDR3 is 13 residues. This CDR3 is CASSLGASQPQHF. The DNA of the CDR3 is TGCGCCAGCAGCCTGGGGGCCAGTCAGCCCCAGCATTTT.

This clone was recorded a few times. The chain is built from TRBV2 and TRBJ1-6; TRBD1 might be the D (6 bases). The V and J ends lost 7 bases and 9 bases respectively, with 13 bases between them. This CDR3 comprises 13 residues. Germline V gene sequence: CDR1 SNHLY, CDR2 FYNNEI. This CDR3 is CASTTGLISPLHF. CDR3 sequence (DNA): TGTGCCAGCACTACAGGGCTTATTTCACCCCTCCACTTT.

Only a few counts were recorded for this clone. The rearrangement links TRBV29-1 to TRBJ2-3; TRBD1 agrees at 7 bases. Losses at the gene ends were 4 bases for V and 5 bases for J; bases not matched to a gene: 3. The CDR3 runs to 12 residues. CDR1 and CDR2 from the germline V gene are SQVTM and ANQGSEA. DNA of the CDR3: TGCAGCGTTGGAGGGGGCAAAGATACGCAGTATTTT. Residues: CSVGGGKDTQYF.